This is a list of T cell receptor beta chains from one sample in a study of T-cell reconstitution after alpha-beta-depleted transplantation in children. One entry per CDR3 protein, called by TCRdb with MiXCR from the PCR reads. The data hold about 350,000 distinct CDR3 sequences, with about an eighth observed a single time. The sample in question was PBMCs, obtained from the stem cell graft. The origin of the receptors is a human donor who donated a stem cell graft to a child with Fanconi anemia. Both conserved end residues are part of each CDR3. The order of the fields is J gene, V gene, CDR3 protein.

TRBJ2-7 TRBV7-3 CASSLNSGGAGQYF
TRBJ2-7 TRBV7-8 CASSLGHSSYEQYF
TRBJ1-1 TRBV12-3/TRBV12-4 CASSRPRDRSNTEAFF
TRBJ2-7 TRBV5-6 CASSLESVHSF
TRBJ2-4 TRBV5-1 CASRRTELKGIQYF
TRBJ1-4 TRBV5-1 CASSAQGVEKLFF
TRBJ1-1 TRBV7-2 CASSSQQRQMNTEAFF
TRBJ2-1 TRBV20-1 CSARDLKTSYNEQFF
TRBJ1-1 TRBV7-2 CASSFDRADTEAFF
TRBJ2-2 TRBV5-1 CASSLVSGGIAGELFF
TRBJ2-3 TRBV20-1 CSATRLAGGRDTQYF
TRBJ2-3 TRBV27 CASSLLRAGTDTQYF
TRBJ2-2 TRBV4-2 CASSQLPGKPDELFF
TRBJ1-2 TRBV3-1 CASSTRQGYGYTF
TRBJ2-2 TRBV18 CASTLTQGRDTGELFF
TRBJ1-1 TRBV5-1 CASSKTPGPTNTEAFF
TRBJ2-5 TRBV7-9 CASSATGTLGETQYF
TRBJ2-1 TRBV3-1 CASSHLTVEQFF
TRBJ1-1 TRBV4-3 CASSFGRGTEAFF
TRBJ2-1 TRBV24-1 CATSEWYNEQFF
TRBJ1-1 TRBV10-3 CAISEGPLMAEAFF
TRBJ2-2 TRBV6-1 CASSPLREGELFF
TRBJ2-3 TRBV7-6 CASSTASTDTQYF
TRBJ2-1 TRBV15 CATSNRGVYNEQFF
TRBJ2-3 TRBV5-6 CASSFPQSTDTQYF
TRBJ2-2 TRBV10-3 CAISPDRDTGELFF
TRBJ2-3 TRBV20-1 CSARGQGGDTQYF
TRBJ2-1 TRBV7-2 CASSFPGAGSYNEQFF
TRBJ1-1 TRBV7-2 CASSPSIKGSSGTEAFF
TRBJ1-2 TRBV18 CASSPRDRSYGYTF
TRBJ2-5 TRBV6-2/TRBV6-3 CASNLNLQETQYF
TRBJ1-2 TRBV12-3/TRBV12-4 CASSPWDRGGYTF
TRBJ1-1 TRBV12-5 CASGLAGDTEAFF
TRBJ1-3 TRBV5-6 CASSLGLVSGNTIYF
TRBJ2-3 TRBV4-3 CASSHRETTDTQYF
TRBJ2-1 TRBV29-1 CSVRGTESSYNEQFF
TRBJ1-1 TRBV29-1 CSVTGWLNTEAFF
TRBJ1-1 TRBV4-3 CASSRDRVNAEAFF
TRBJ2-1 TRBV7-8 CASSFTGVGGEQFF
TRBJ2-5 TRBV5-5 CASSPRQGVWETQYF
TRBJ2-3 TRBV18 CASSPPRIRADTQYF
TRBJ1-2 TRBV30 CAWSGVPTGGYTF
TRBJ2-3 TRBV5-1 CASSLEGSSTDTQYF
TRBJ2-3 TRBV20-1 CSARDKDAQYF
TRBJ2-5 TRBV6-2/TRBV6-3 CASSYSEKTQYF
TRBJ1-1 TRBV5-1 CASSPAGALGTEAFF
TRBJ2-2 TRBV12-3/TRBV12-4 CASSTVTGELFF
TRBJ1-3 TRBV28 CASRTPISGNTIYF
TRBJ1-1 TRBV2 CASTWQRLNTEAFF
TRBJ2-1 TRBV5-1 CASSLWTDDNEQFF
TRBJ1-4 TRBV29-1 CSVQQGREKLFF
TRBJ2-3 TRBV7-9 CASSITERTDTQYF
TRBJ1-5 TRBV7-2 CASSLDSRGQGQPQHF
TRBJ1-1 TRBV20-1 CSARAGPGAEAFF
TRBJ2-7 TRBV30 CAWSVQPDSYEQYF
TRBJ2-7 TRBV11-3 CASSSRTSDEQYF
TRBJ2-1 TRBV11-2 CASRGLAGGQGEFF
TRBJ2-1 TRBV19 CASSRDVEVNEQFF
TRBJ1-5 TRBV12-3/TRBV12-4 CASSSTTGYSQHF
TRBJ1-6 TRBV7-8 CASSLSSSQGSSPLHF